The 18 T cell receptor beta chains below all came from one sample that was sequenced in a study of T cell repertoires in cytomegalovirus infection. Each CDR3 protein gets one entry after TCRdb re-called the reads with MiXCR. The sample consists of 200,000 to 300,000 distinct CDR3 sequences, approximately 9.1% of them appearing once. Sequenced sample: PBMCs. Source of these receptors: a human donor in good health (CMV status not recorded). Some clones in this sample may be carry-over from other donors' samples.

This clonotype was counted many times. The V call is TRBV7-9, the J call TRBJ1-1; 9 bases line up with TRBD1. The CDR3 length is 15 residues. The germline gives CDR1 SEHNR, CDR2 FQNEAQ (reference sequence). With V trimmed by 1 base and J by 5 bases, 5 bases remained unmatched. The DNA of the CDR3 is TGTGCCAGCAGCTTAGGAGGGACAGGGAGGACTGAAGCTTTCTTT. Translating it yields CASSLGGTGRTEAFF.

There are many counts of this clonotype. The CDR3 coding sequence is TGTGCCAGCAGCACTCTAGCGGGGGCCACCAATGAGCAGTTCTTC. Translated, it gives CASSTLAGATNEQFF. The V gene is TRBV7-9, the J gene TRBJ2-1; 10 bases line up with TRBD2. V lost 5 bases, J lost 6 bases, and 7 bases stayed unmatched. This CDR3 is 15 amino acids long. The germline gives CDR1 SEHNR, CDR2 FQNEAQ (reference sequence).

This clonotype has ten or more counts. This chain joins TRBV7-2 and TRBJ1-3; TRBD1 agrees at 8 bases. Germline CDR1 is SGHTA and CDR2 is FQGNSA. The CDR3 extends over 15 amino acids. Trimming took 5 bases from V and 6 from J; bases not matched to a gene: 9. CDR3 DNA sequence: TGTGCCAGCAGCCCACCGGACAGGGAGGAAAACACCATATATTTT. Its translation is CASSPPDREENTIYF. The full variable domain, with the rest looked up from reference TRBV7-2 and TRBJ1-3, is GAGVSQSPSNKVTEKGKDVELRCDPISGHTALYWYRQSLGQGLEFLIYFQGNSAPDKSGLPSDRFSAERTGGSVSTLTIQRTQQEDSAVYLCASSPPDREENTIYFGEGSWLTVV.

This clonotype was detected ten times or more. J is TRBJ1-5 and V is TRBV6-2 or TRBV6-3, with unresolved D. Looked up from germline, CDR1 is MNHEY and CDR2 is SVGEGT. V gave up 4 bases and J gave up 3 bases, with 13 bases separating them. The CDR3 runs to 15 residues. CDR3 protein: CASSFPDGINQPQHF. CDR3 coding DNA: TGTGCCAGCAGTTTTCCGGACGGAATCAATCAGCCCCAGCATTTT.

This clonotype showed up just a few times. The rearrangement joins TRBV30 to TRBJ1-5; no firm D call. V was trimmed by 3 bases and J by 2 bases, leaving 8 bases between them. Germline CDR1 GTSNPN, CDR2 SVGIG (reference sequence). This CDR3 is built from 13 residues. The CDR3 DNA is TGTGCCTGGAGCCGGATAGGCAATCAGCCCCAGCATTTT. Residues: CAWSRIGNQPQHF.

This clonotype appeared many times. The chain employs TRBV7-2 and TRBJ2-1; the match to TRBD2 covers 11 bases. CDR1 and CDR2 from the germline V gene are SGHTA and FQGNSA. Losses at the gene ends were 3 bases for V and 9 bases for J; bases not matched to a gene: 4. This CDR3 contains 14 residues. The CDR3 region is CASSFSGRAGEQFF. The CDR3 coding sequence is TGTGCCAGCAGCTTTAGCGGGAGGGCCGGTGAGCAGTTCTTC.

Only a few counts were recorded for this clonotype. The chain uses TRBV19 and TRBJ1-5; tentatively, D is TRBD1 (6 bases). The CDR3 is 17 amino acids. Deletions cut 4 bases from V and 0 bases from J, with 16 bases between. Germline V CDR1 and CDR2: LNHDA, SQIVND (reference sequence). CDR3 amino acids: CASSTTSDSYSNQPQHF. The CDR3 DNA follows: TGTGCCAGTAGTACCACTTCGGACAGTTATAGCAATCAGCCCCAGCATTTT.

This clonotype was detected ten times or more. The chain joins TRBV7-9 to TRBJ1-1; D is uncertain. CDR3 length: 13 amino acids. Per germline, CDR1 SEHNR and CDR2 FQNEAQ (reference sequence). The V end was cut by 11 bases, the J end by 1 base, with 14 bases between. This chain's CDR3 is CAQKRTGNTEAFF. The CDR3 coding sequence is TGTGCCCAGAAAAGGACGGGGAACACTGAAGCTTTCTTT.

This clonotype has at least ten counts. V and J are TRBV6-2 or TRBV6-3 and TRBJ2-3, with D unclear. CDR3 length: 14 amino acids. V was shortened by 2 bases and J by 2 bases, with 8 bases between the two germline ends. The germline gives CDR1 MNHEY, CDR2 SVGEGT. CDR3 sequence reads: CASSYGVDTDTQYF. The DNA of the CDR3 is TGTGCCAGCAGTTACGGTGTAGACACAGATACGCAGTATTTT.

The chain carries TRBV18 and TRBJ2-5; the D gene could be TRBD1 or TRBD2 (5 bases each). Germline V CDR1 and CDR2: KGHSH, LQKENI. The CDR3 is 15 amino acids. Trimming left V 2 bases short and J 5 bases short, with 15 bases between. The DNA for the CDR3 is TGTGCCAGCTCACCAGCGGTTAGGGACCGTGAGACCCAGTACTTC. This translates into CASSPAVRDRETQYF.

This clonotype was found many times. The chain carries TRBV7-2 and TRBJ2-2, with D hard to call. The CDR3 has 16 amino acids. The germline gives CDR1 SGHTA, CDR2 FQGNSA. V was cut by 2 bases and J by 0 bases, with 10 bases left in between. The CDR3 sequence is CASSLYGSSNTGELFF. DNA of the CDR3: TGTGCCAGCAGCTTATACGGCAGCTCGAACACCGGGGAGCTGTTTTTT.

This CDR3 is CASRPSGGTGTEAFF. The CDR3 DNA reads TGTGCCAGTAGGCCCTCGGGAGGAACGGGAACTGAAGCTTTCTTT. V is TRBV19 and J is TRBJ1-1; D call uncertain. The CDR3 consists of 15 residues. In germline, CDR1 is LNHDA, CDR2 SQIVND (reference sequence). Trimming took off 6 bases at V and 5 bases at J, with 19 bases between the two ends. Full variable domain (rest looked up from reference TRBV19 and TRBJ1-1): DGGITQSPKYLFRKEGQNVTLSCEQNLNHDAMYWYRQDPGQGLRLIYYSQIVNDFQKGDIAEGYSVSREKKESFPLTVTSAQKNPTAFYLCASRPSGGTGTEAFFGQGTRLTVV.

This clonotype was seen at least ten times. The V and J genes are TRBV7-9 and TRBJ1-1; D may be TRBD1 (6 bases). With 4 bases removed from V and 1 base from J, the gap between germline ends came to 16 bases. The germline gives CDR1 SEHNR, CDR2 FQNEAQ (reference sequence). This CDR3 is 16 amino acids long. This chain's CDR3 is CASSSWATGKNTEAFF. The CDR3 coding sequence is TGTGCCAGCAGCTCTTGGGCGACAGGAAAGAACACTGAAGCTTTCTTT.

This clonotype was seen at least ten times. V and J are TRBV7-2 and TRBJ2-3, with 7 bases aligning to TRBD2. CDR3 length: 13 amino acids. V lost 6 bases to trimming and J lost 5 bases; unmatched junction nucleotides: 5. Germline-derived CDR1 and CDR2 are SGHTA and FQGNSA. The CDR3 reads CASRPGGLDTQYF. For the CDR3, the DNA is TGTGCCAGCAGACCGGGAGGACTAGATACGCAGTATTTT.

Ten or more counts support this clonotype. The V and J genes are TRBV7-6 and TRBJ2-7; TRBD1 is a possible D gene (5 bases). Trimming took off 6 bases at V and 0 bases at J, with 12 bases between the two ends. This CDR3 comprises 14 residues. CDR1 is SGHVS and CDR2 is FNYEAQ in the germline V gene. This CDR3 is CASRPYRSSYEQYF. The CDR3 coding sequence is TGTGCCAGCAGGCCCTACAGGAGCTCCTACGAGCAGTACTTC.

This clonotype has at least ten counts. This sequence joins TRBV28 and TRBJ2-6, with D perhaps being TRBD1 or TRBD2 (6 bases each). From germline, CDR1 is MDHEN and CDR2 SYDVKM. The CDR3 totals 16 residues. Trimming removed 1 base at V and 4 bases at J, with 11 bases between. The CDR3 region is CASSLFGGPGANVLTF. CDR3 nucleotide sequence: TGTGCCAGCAGTTTATTCGGGGGCCCCGGGGCCAACGTCCTGACTTTC.

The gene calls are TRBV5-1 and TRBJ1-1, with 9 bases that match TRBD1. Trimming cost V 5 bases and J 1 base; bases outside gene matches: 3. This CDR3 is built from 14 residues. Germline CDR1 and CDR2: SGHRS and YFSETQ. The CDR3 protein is CASRTGGRNTEAFF. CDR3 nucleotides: TGCGCCAGCAGAACAGGGGGCCGGAACACTGAAGCTTTCTTT. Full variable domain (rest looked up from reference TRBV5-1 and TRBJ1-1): KAGVTQTPRYLIKTRGQQVTLSCSPISGHRSVSWYQQTPGQGLQFLFEYFSETQRNKGNFPGRFSGRQFSNSRSEMNVSTLELGDSALYLCASRTGGRNTEAFFGQGTRLTVV.

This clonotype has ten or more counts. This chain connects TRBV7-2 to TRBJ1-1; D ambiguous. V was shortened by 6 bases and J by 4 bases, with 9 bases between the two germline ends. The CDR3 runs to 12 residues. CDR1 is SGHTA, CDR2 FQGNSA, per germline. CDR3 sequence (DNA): TGTGCCAGCAGGTACTCGGGCACTGAAGCTTTCTTT. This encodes CASRYSGTEAFF.